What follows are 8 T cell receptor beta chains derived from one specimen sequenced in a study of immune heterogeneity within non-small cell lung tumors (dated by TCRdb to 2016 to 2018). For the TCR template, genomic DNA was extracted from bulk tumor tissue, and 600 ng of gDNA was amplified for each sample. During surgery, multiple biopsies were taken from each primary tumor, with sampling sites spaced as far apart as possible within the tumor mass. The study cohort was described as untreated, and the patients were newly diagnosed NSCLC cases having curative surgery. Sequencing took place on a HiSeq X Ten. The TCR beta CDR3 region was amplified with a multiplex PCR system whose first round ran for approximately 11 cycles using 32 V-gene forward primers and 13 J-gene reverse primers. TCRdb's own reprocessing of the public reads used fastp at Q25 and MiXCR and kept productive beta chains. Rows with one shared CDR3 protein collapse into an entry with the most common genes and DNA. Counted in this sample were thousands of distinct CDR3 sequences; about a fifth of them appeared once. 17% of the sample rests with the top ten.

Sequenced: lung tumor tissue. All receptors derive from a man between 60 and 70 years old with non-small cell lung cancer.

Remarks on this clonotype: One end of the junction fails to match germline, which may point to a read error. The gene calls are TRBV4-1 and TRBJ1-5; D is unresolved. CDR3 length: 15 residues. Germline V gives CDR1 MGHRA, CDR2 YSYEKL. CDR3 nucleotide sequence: TGCGCCAGCAGCCAGTCAACCGGGGAAGGTCAGCCCCCGCATTTT. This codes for CASSQSTGEGQPPHF.

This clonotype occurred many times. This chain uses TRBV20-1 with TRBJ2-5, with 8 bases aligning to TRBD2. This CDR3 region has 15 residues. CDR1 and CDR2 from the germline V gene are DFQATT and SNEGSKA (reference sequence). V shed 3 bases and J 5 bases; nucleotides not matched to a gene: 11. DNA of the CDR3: TGCAGTGCTAGTCAAGGACTAGCTGGAGGGGAGACCCAGTACTTC. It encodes CSASQGLAGGETQYF.

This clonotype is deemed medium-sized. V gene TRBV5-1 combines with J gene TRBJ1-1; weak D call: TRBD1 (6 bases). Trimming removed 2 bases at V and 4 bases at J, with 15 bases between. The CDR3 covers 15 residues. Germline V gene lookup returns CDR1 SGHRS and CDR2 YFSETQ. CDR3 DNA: TGCGCCAGCAGCTTCGGGGGCGCGGAGAGCACTGAAGCTTTCTTT. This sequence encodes CASSFGGAESTEAFF.

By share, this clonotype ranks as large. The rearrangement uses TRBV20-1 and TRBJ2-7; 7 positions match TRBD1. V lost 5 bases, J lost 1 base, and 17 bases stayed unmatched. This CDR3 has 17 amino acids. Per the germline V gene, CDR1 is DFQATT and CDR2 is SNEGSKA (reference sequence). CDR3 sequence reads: CSAENGMRQGSSYEQYF. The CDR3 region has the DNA TGCAGTGCTGAAAATGGGATGAGACAGGGCTCTTCCTACGAGCAGTACTTC.

The CDR3 protein is CASSSGLAGFYTDTQYF. CDR3 nucleotide sequence: TGTGCCAGCAGCTCGGGACTAGCGGGATTCTACACAGATACGCAGTATTTT. The chain couples TRBV7-2 to TRBJ2-3, with TRBD2 identical over 13 bases. Per the germline V gene, CDR1 is SGHTA and CDR2 is FQGNSA. The CDR3 loop spans 17 amino acids. V lost 4 bases and J lost 2; bases outside the gene matches: 6.

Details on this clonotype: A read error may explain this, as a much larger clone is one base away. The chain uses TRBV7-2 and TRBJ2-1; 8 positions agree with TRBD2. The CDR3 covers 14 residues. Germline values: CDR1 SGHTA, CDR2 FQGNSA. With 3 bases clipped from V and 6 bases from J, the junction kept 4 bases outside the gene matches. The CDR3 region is CASSLSREVNEQFF. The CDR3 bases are TGTGCCAGCAGCTTGTCGCGGGAGGTCAATGAGCAGTTCTTC.

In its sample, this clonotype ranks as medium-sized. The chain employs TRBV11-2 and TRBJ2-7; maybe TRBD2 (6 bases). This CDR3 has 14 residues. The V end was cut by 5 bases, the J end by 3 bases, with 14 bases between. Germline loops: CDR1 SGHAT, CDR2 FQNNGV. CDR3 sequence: CASSLRLGDYEQYF. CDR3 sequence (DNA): TGTGCCAGCAGCCTTCGACTAGGGGACTACGAGCAGTACTTC. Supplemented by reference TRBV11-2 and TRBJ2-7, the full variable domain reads EAGVAQSPRYKIIEKRQSVAFWCNPISGHATLYWYQQILGQGPKLLIQFQNNGVVDDSQLPKDRFSAERLKGVDSTLKIQPAKLEDSAVYLCASSLRLGDYEQYFGPGTRLTVT.

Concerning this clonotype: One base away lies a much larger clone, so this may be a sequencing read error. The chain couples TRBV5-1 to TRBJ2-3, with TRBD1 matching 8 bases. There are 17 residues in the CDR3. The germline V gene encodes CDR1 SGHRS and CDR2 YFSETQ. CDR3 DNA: TGCGCCAACAGCTTGGCCCCGGGACAGGCAAGCACAGATACGCAGTATTTT. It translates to CANSLAPGQASTDTQYF.